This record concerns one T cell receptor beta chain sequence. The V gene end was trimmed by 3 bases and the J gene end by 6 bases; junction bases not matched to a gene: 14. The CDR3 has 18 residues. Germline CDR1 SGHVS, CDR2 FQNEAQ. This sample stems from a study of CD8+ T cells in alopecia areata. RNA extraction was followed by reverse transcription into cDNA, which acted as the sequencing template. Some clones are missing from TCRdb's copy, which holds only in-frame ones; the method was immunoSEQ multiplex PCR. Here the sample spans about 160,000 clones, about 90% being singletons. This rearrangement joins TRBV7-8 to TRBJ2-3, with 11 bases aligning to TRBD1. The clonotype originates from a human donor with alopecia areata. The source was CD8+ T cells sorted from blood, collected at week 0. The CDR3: CASSFPGTGGYGADTQYF. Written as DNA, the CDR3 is TGTGCCAGCAGCTTTCCTGGGACAGGGGGATACGGAGCCGATACGCAGTATTTT.